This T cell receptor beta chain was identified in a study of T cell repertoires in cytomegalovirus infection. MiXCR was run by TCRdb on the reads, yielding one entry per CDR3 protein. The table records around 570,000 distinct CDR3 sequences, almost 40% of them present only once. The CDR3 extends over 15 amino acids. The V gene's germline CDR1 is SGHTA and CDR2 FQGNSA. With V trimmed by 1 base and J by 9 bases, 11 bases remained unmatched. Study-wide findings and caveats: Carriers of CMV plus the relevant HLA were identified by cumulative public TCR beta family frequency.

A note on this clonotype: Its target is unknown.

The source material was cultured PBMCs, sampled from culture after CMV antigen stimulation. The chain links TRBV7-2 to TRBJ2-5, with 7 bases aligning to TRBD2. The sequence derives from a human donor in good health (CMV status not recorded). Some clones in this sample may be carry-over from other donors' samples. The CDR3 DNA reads TGTGCCAGCAGCTTAGGGACCCTCCGCCGGGGGGCCCAGTACTTC. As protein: CASSLGTLRRGAQYF.